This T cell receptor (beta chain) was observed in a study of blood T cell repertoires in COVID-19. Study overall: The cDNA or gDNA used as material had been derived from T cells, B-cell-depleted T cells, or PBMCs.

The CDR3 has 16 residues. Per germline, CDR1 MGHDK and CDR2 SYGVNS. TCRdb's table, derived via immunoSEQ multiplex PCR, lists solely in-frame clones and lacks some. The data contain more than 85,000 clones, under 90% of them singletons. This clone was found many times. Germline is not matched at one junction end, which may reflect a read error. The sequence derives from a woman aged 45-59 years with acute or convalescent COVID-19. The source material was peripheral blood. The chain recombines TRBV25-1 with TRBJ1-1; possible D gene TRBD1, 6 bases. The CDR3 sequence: CASSDQGRGSNAEAFF. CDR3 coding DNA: TGTGCCAGCAGTGACCAGGGGAGGGGGTCGAACGCTGAAGCTTTCTTT.